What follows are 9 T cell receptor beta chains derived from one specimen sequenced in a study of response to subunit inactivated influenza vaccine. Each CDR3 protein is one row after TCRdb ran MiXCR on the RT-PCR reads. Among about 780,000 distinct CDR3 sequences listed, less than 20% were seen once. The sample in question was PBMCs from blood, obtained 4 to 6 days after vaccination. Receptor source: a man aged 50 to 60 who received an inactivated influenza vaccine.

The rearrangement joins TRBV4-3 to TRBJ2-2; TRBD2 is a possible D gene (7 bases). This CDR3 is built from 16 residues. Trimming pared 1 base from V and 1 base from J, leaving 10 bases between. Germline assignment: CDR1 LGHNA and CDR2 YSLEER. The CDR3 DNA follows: TGCGCCAGCAGCCAAGCGGGGGGCTGGAACACCGGGGAGCTGTTTTTT. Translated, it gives CASSQAGGWNTGELFF.

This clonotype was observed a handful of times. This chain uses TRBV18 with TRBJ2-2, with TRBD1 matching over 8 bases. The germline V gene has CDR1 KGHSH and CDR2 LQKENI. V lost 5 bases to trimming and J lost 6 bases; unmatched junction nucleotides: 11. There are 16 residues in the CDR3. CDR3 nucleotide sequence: TGTGCCAGCTCATCAGTGGACAGGGTGTTGCCCGGGGAGCTGTTTTTT. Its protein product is CASSSVDRVLPGELFF.

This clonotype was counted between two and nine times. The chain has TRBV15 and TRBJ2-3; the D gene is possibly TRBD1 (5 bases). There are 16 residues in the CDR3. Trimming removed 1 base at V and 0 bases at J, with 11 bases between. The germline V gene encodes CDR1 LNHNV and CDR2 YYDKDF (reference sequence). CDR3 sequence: CATSRVPGPSTDTQYF. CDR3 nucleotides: TGTGCCACCAGCAGAGTGCCAGGGCCTAGCACAGATACGCAGTATTTT.

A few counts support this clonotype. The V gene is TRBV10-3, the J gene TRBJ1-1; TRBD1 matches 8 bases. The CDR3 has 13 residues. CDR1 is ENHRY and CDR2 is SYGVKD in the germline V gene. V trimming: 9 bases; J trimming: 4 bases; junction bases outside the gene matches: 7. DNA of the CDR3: TGTGCCATATCAGGGGGCTCGGTCACTGAAGCTTTCTTT. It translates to CAISGGSVTEAFF.

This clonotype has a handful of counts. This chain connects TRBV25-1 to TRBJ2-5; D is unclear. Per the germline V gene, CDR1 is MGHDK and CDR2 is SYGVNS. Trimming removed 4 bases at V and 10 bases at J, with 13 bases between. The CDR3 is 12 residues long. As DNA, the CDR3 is TGTGCCAGCAGTGTACCTTCGGGTAGCCAGTACTTC. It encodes CASSVPSGSQYF. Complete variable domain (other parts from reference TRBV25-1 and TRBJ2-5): EADIYQTPRYLVIGTGKKITLECSQTMGHDKMYWYQQDPGMELHLIHYSYGVNSTEKGDLSSESTVSRIRTEHFPLTLESARPSHTSQYLCASSVPSGSQYFGPGTRLLVL.

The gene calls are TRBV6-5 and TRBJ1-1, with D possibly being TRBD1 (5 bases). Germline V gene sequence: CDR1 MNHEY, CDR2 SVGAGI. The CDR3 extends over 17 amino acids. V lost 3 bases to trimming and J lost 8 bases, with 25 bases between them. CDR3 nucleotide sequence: TGTGCCAGCAGTTATTCCTCACCCTACCGCGGGACGGGAGAAGCTTTCTTT. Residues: CASSYSSPYRGTGEAFF.

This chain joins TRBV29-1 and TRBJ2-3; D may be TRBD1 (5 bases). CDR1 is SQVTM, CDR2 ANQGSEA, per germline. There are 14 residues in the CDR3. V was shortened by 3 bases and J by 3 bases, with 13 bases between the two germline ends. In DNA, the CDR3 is TGCAGCGTTGACGAAAAGGGGAATACAGATACGCAGTATTTT. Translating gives CSVDEKGNTDTQYF.

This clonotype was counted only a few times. In DNA, the CDR3 is TGTGCCAGCAGTTTAAAGGTGTTAGGGGGCTACACCTTC. This gives the protein CASSLKVLGGYTF. V gene TRBV12-3 or TRBV12-4 combines with J gene TRBJ1-2, with no clear D. The CDR3 contains 13 residues. The V end was cut by 2 bases, the J end by 8 bases, with 12 bases between.

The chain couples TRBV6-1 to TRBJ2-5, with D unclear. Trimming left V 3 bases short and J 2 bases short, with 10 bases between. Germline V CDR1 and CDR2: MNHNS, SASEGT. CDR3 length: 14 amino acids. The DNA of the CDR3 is TGTGCCAGCAGTGATGTTCCAAATCAAGAGACCCAGTACTTC. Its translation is CASSDVPNQETQYF.